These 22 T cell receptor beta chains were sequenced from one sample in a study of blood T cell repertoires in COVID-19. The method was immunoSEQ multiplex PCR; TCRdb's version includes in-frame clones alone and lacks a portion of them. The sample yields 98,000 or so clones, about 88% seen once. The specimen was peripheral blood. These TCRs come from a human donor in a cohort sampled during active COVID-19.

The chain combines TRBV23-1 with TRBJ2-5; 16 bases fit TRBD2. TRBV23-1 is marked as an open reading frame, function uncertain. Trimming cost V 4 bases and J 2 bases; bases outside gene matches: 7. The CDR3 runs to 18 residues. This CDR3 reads CASSRTGLAGGPQETQYF. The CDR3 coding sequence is TGCGCCAGCAGTCGAACGGGACTAGCGGGAGGGCCTCAAGAGACCCAGTACTTC.

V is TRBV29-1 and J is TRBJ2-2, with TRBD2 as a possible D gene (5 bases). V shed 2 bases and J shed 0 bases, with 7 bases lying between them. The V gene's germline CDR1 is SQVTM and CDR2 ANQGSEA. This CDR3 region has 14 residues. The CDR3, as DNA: TGCAGCGTTGAACGGGGATCGAACACCGGGGAGCTGTTTTTT. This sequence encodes CSVERGSNTGELFF.

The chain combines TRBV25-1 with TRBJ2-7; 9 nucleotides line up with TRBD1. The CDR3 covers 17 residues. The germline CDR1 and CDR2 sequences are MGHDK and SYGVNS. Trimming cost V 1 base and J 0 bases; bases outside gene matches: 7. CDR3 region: CASSECTGGLSSYEQYF. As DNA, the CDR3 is TGTGCCAGCAGTGAATGTACAGGGGGCCTTAGCTCCTACGAGCAGTACTTC.

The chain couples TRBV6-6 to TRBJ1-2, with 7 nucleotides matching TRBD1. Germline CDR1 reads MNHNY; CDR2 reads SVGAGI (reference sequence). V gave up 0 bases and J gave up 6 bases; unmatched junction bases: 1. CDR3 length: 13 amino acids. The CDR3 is CASSYSGTDGYTF. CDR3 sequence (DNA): TGTGCCAGCAGTTACTCAGGGACAGATGGCTACACCTTC.

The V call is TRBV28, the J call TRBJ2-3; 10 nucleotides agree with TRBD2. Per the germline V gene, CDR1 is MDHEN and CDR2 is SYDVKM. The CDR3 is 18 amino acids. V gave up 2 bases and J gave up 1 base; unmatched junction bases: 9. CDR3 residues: CASSLEPSGRGGTDTQYF. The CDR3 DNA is TGTGCCAGCAGTTTAGAGCCTAGCGGGAGAGGTGGCACAGATACGCAGTATTTT. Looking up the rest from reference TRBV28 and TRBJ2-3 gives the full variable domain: DVKVTQSSRYLVKRTGEKVFLECVQDMDHENMFWYRQDPGLGLRLIYFSYDVKMKEKGDIPEGYSVSREKKERFSLILESASTNQTSMYLCASSLEPSGRGGTDTQYFGPGTRLTVL.

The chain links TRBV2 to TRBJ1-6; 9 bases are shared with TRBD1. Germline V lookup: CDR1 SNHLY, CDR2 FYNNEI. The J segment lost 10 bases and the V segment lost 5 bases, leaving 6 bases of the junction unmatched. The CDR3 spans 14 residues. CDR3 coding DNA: TGTGCCAGCAGTACGGGACAGGGCAACTCACCCCTCCACTTT. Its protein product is CASSTGQGNSPLHF.

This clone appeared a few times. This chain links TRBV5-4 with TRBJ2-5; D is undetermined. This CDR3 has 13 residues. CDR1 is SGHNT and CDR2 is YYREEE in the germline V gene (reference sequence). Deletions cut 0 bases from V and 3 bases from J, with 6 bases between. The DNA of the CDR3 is TGTGCCAGCAGCTTGGTAGAGAAAGAGACCCAGTACTTC. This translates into CASSLVEKETQYF.

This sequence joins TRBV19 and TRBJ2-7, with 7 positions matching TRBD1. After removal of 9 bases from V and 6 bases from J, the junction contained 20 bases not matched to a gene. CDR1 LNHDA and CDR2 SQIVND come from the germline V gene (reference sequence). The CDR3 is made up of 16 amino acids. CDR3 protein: CASSFQRGDRNGEQYF. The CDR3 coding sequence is TGTGCCAGCTCGTTCCAACGAGGGGACAGAAACGGCGAGCAGTACTTC.

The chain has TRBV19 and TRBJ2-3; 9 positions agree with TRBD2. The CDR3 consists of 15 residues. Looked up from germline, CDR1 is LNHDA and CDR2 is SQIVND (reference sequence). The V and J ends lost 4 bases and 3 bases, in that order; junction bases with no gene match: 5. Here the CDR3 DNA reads TGTGCCAGTAGTAGGGTAGCGGGGGTAACAGATACGCAGTATTTT. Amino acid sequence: CASSRVAGVTDTQYF.

This CDR3 reads CASSLVSGSSYNEQFF. CDR3 bases: TGTGCCAGCAGCTTAGTATCGGGGAGCTCCTACAATGAGCAGTTCTTC. The rearrangement links TRBV7-9 to TRBJ2-1, with a weak D call TRBD2 (5 bases). This CDR3 is 16 amino acids long. The V gene lost 1 base and the J gene lost 0 bases, with 10 bases spanning the gap. Germline V gene sequence: CDR1 SEHNR, CDR2 FQNEAQ (reference sequence).

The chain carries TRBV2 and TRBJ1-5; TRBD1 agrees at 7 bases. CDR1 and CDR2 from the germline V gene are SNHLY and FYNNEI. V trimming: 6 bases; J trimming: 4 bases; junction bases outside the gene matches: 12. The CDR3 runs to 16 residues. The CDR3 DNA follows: TGTGCCAGCAGCGGAGAGGGCAGGGGGAAGAATCAGCCCCAGCATTTT. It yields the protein CASSGEGRGKNQPQHF. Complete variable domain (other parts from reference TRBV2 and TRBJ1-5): EPEVTQTPSHQVTQMGQEVILRCVPISNHLYFYWYRQILGQKVEFLVSFYNNEISEKSEIFDDQFSVERPDGSNFTLKIRSTKLEDSAMYFCASSGEGRGKNQPQHFGDGTRLSIL.

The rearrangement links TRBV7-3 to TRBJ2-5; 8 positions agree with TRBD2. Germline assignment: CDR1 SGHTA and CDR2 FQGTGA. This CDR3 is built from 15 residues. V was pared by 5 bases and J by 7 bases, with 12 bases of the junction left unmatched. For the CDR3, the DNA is TGTGCCAGCAGCCTACTGGGGCTAGCGGGTGGGACCCAGTACTTC. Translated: CASSLLGLAGGTQYF.

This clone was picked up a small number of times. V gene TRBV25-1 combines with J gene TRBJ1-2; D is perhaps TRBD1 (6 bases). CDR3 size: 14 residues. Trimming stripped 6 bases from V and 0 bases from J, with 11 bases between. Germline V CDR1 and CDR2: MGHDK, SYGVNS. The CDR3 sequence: CASRDSSANYGYTF. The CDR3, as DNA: TGTGCCAGCAGGGACAGCTCAGCTAACTATGGCTACACCTTC.

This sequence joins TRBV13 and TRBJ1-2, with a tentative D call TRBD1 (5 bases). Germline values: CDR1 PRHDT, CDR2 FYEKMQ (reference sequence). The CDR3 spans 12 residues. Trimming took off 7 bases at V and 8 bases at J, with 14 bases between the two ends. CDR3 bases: TGTGCCAGCACGATAAACACAGGCGGCTACACCTTC. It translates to CASTINTGGYTF.

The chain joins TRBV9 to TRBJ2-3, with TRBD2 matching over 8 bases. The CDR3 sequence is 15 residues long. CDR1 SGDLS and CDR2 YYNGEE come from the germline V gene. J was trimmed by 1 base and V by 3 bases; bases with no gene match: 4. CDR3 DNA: TGTGCCAGCAGCGCACGTAGCGGGGGCACAGATACGCAGTATTTT. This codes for CASSARSGGTDTQYF. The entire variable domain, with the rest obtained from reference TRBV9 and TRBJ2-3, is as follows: DSGVTQTPKHLITATGQRVTLRCSPRSGDLSVYWYQQSLDQGLQFLIQYYNGEERAKGNILERFSAQQFPDLHSELNLSSLELGDSALYFCASSARSGGTDTQYFGPGTRLTVL.

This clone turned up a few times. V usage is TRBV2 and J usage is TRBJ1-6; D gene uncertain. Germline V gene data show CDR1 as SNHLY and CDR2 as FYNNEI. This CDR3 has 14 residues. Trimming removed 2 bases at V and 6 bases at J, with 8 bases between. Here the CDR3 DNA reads TGTGCCAGCAGTGAACGACTCTTTAATTCACCCCTCCACTTT. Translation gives CASSERLFNSPLHF.

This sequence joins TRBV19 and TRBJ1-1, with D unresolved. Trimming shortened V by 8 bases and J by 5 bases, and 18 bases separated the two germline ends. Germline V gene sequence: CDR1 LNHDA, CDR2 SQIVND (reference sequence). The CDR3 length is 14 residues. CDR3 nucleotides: TGTGCCAGTCACCCGGGAGGGTCGAGAACTGAAGCTTTCTTT. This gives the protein CASHPGGSRTEAFF.

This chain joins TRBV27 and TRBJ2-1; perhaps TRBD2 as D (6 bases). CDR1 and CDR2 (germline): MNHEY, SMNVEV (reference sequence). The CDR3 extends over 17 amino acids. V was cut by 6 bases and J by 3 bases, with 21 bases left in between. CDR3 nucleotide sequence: TGTGCCAGCAGCCCAAAACCGATACTAGCCCACTACAATGAGCAGTTCTTC. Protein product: CASSPKPILAHYNEQFF.

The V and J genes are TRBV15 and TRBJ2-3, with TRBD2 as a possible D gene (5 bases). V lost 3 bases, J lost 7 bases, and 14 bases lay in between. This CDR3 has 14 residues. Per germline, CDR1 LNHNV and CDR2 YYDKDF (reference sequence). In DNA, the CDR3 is TGTGCCACCAGCAGTCCGGGCAGCGGTCATACGCAGTATTTT. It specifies CATSSPGSGHTQYF.

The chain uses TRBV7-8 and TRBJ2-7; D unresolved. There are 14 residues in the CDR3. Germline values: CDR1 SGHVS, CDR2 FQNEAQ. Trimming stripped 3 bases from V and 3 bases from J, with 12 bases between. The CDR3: CASSLLGRFYEQYF. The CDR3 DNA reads TGTGCCAGCAGCTTGTTGGGCCGGTTCTACGAGCAGTACTTC.

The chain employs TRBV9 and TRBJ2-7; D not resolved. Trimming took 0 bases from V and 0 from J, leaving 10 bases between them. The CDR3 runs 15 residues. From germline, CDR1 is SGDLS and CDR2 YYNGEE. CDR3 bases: TGTGCCAGCAGCGTAGTTGGTGAGAGCTCCTACGAGCAGTACTTC. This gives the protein CASSVVGESSYEQYF.

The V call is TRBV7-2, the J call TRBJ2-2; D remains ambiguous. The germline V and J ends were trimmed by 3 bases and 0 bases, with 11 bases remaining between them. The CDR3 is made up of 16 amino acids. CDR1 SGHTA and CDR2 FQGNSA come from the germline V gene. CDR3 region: CASSFGSIANTGELFF. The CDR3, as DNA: TGTGCCAGCAGCTTCGGTTCAATCGCGAACACCGGGGAGCTGTTTTTT.